What follows are 20 T cell receptor beta chains derived from one specimen sequenced in a study of PD-1 blockade in classical Hodgkin lymphoma. All patients relapsed after autologous stem cell transplantation, and brentuximab vedotin exposure varied. Measured with immunoSEQ multiplex PCR; TCRdb has only the in-frame clones, and not every one. The sample includes 50,000 or so clones, just under 75% of them seen just once. Here the sequenced sample was peripheral blood mononuclear cells (PBMCs), taken before the second cycle of nivolumab. The receptors derive from a human donor with classical Hodgkin lymphoma.

The rearrangement joins TRBV30 to TRBJ2-3; no reliable D call. CDR3 length equals 17 residues. Germline V gene lookup returns CDR1 GTSNPN and CDR2 SVGIG (reference sequence). The V and J ends lost 1 base and 1 base respectively, with 18 bases between them. The CDR3 region is CAWSAPQFSRGTDTQYF. Here the CDR3 DNA reads TGTGCCTGGAGTGCCCCCCAGTTTTCTCGGGGCACAGATACGCAGTATTTT.

Here the CDR3 reads CASSLEGGTASEQYF. The CDR3 DNA reads as TGTGCCAGCAGCTTAGAGGGCGGGACGGCTTCCGAGCAGTACTTC. The rearrangement uses TRBV7-9 and TRBJ2-7; a weak D match, TRBD2 (6 bases). The CDR3 contains 15 residues. The V gene's germline CDR1 is SEHNR and CDR2 FQNEAQ (reference sequence). V lost 1 base and J 6 bases, leaving 16 bases between the germline ends.

The V and J genes are TRBV6-5 and TRBJ2-7, with 8 bases fitting TRBD2. J lost 2 bases, V lost 3 bases, and 6 bases had no gene match. The CDR3 has 15 residues. Germline V gene sequence: CDR1 MNHEY, CDR2 SVGAGI. The CDR3 region has the DNA TGTGCCAGCAGTTATTCACTAGCGGACACCTACGAGCAGTACTTC. Protein product: CASSYSLADTYEQYF.

The rearrangement joins TRBV19 to TRBJ2-3; 7 bases align to TRBD2. The CDR3 length is 19 residues. Unmatched junction bases numbered 18, after V lost 3 bases and J lost 3 bases. Looked up from germline, CDR1 is LNHDA and CDR2 is SQIVND (reference sequence). CDR3 protein: CASSILPSSGGALTDTQYF. In DNA form, the CDR3 reads TGTGCCAGTAGTATCCTCCCCTCTAGCGGCGGCGCCCTTACAGATACGCAGTATTTT.

This clone has more than one count but fewer than ten. The chain carries TRBV10-3 and TRBJ2-2; D not certain. This CDR3 region has 14 residues. Germline V gene data show CDR1 as ENHRY and CDR2 as SYGVKD. V gave up 2 bases and J gave up 4 bases, with 8 bases separating them. The CDR3 here is CAISEGRSTGELFF. The CDR3 DNA reads TGTGCCATCAGTGAGGGACGCAGCACCGGGGAGCTGTTTTTT.

This chain connects TRBV9 to TRBJ1-1; D is uncertain. Trimming took off 0 bases at V and 1 base at J, with 10 bases between the two ends. From germline, CDR1 is SGDLS and CDR2 YYNGEE. This CDR3 comprises 15 residues. CDR3 region: CASSVDAGQNTEAFF. Here the CDR3 DNA reads TGTGCCAGCAGCGTAGATGCAGGCCAGAACACTGAAGCTTTCTTT. Using reference TRBV9 and TRBJ1-1 for the parts outside the CDR3, the full variable domain is DSGVTQTPKHLITATGQRVTLRCSPRSGDLSVYWYQQSLDQGLQFLIQYYNGEERAKGNILERFSAQQFPDLHSELNLSSLELGDSALYFCASSVDAGQNTEAFFGQGTRLTVV.

This clone was observed a few times. V is TRBV6-5 and J is TRBJ2-4, with TRBD1 as a possible D gene (6 bases). The CDR3 runs to 13 residues. Looked up from germline, CDR1 is MNHEY and CDR2 is SVGAGI. Trimming removed 6 bases at V and 6 bases at J, with 12 bases between. CDR3 coding DNA: TGTGCCAGCAGCCGCACGGACAGAAACATTCAGTACTTC. Protein: CASSRTDRNIQYF.

This clone came up once. This rearrangement joins TRBV28 to TRBJ2-2, with D hard to call. This CDR3 is 12 amino acids long. Trimming removed 1 base at V and 3 bases at J, with 0 bases between. CDR1 is MDHEN and CDR2 is SYDVKM in the germline V gene. The chain's CDR3 is CASSLYTGELFF. The CDR3, as DNA: TGTGCCAGCAGTTTATACACCGGGGAGCTGTTTTTT.

The chain couples TRBV6-1 to TRBJ1-2; D is unclear. The V end was cut by 1 base, the J end by 4 bases, with 10 bases between. CDR3 length: 14 residues. Per germline, CDR1 MNHNS and CDR2 SASEGT. The CDR3 reads CASSEDGHLYGYTF. The CDR3 coding sequence is TGTGCCAGCAGTGAAGATGGGCATCTCTATGGCTACACCTTC.

The rearrangement uses TRBV29-1 and TRBJ1-1, with 9 bases matching TRBD1. This CDR3 has 15 residues. V was clipped by 3 bases and J by 1 base; unmatched bases: 6. Germline V gene data show CDR1 as SQVTM and CDR2 as ANQGSEA. The CDR3 region is CSVESQTGGNTEAFF. In nucleotides, the CDR3 is TGCAGCGTTGAGTCCCAGACAGGGGGGAACACTGAAGCTTTCTTT.

This clone was seen a handful of times. The V gene is TRBV9, the J gene TRBJ2-1, with TRBD1 identical over 9 bases. The ends lost 3 bases at V and 7 bases at J; junction bases unmatched: 11. This CDR3 has 16 residues. Germline loops: CDR1 SGDLS, CDR2 YYNGEE. CDR3 DNA sequence: TGTGCCAGCAGCGCACCCGGGACAGGGATTCTAAATGAGCAGTTCTTC. Protein sequence: CASSAPGTGILNEQFF.

The gene calls are TRBV19 and TRBJ1-2; 8 bases agree with TRBD1. V lost 5 bases to trimming and J lost 0 bases; unmatched junction nucleotides: 5. CDR3 length: 15 residues. Germline V lookup: CDR1 LNHDA, CDR2 SQIVND (reference sequence). The CDR3 DNA follows: TGTGCCAGTAGTCTCGGACAGGGCGCTAACTATGGCTACACCTTC. Translated, it gives CASSLGQGANYGYTF.

This clone was recorded only once. V gene TRBV7-2 combines with J gene TRBJ1-3; 7 positions match TRBD1. Germline values: CDR1 SGHTA, CDR2 FQGNSA. CDR3 length equals 15 residues. Germline trimming cut 1 base from V and 7 bases from J; bases unmatched to any gene: 7. The CDR3 loop is CASSLEGGRGNTIYF. CDR3 in DNA: TGTGCCAGCAGCTTAGAAGGGGGCAGGGGGAACACCATATATTTT.

This chain joins TRBV6-6 and TRBJ2-7; 7 bases agree with TRBD1. With 7 bases clipped from V and 0 bases from J, the junction kept 3 bases outside the gene matches. The CDR3 consists of 13 residues. CDR1 is MNHNY, CDR2 SVGAGI, per germline (reference sequence). The CDR3: CASTDRHSYEQYF. The CDR3 DNA sequence: TGTGCCAGCACGGACAGGCACTCCTACGAGCAGTACTTC.

The V call is TRBV7-9, the J call TRBJ2-3; no definite D call. Deletions cut 5 bases from V and 4 bases from J, with 16 bases between. Per the germline V gene, CDR1 is SEHNR and CDR2 is FQNEAQ (reference sequence). This CDR3 comprises 15 residues. The CDR3 protein is CASSKGSGSADTQYF. The CDR3 DNA reads as TGTGCCAGCAGCAAAGGGTCGGGCAGCGCAGATACGCAGTATTTT.

This clone was detected a few times. CDR3 region: CASSLQGLSNQPQHF. The CDR3 DNA reads as TGTGCCAGCAGCTTACAGGGGCTGAGCAATCAGCCCCAGCATTTT. V usage is TRBV7-2 and J usage is TRBJ1-5, with D perhaps matching TRBD1 (6 bases). The V and J ends lost 2 bases and 1 base respectively, with 9 bases between them. Germline assignment: CDR1 SGHTA and CDR2 FQGNSA. This CDR3 contains 15 residues. The variable domain in full, with the rest retrieved from reference TRBV7-2 and TRBJ1-5, is GAGVSQSPSNKVTEKGKDVELRCDPISGHTALYWYRQSLGQGLEFLIYFQGNSAPDKSGLPSDRFSAERTGGSVSTLTIQRTQQEDSAVYLCASSLQGLSNQPQHFGDGTRLSIL.

The chain links TRBV27 to TRBJ2-3, with 11 bases lining up with TRBD2. The CDR3 contains 15 residues. Unmatched junction bases numbered 7, after V lost 5 bases and J lost 6 bases. The V gene's germline CDR1 is MNHEY and CDR2 SMNVEV (reference sequence). CDR3 DNA sequence: TGTGCCAGCAGTCATACTAGCGGGAGTTACGATACGCAGTATTTT. It specifies CASSHTSGSYDTQYF.

The V gene is TRBV9, the J gene TRBJ2-2, with D maybe TRBD1 (5 bases). The V and J ends lost 0 bases and 4 bases respectively, with 7 bases between them. The CDR3 is 14 residues long. Germline CDR1 is SGDLS and CDR2 is YYNGEE. The CDR3 DNA sequence: TGTGCCAGCAGCGTAGGGGGCGGCACCGGGGAGCTGTTTTTT. It encodes CASSVGGGTGELFF.

This clone was detected a few times. The CDR3 DNA follows: TGCAGCGTTGAAGATCGGGCCCAAGAGACCCAGTACTTC. It translates to CSVEDRAQETQYF. The chain uses TRBV29-1 and TRBJ2-5; D is uncertain. V was pared by 0 bases and J by 1 base, with 6 bases between. This CDR3 is 13 amino acids long. Germline V gene lookup returns CDR1 SQVTM and CDR2 ANQGSEA.

This clone has just one count. The rearrangement links TRBV6-6 to TRBJ1-2; 8 bases fit TRBD1. CDR1 and CDR2 (germline): MNHNY, SVGAGI (reference sequence). V lost 5 bases and J lost 4; bases outside the gene matches: 3. The CDR3 sequence is 13 residues long. In DNA form, the CDR3 reads TGTGCCAGCAGTACAACAGGGGGCTATGGCTACACCTTC. Its translation is CASSTTGGYGYTF.